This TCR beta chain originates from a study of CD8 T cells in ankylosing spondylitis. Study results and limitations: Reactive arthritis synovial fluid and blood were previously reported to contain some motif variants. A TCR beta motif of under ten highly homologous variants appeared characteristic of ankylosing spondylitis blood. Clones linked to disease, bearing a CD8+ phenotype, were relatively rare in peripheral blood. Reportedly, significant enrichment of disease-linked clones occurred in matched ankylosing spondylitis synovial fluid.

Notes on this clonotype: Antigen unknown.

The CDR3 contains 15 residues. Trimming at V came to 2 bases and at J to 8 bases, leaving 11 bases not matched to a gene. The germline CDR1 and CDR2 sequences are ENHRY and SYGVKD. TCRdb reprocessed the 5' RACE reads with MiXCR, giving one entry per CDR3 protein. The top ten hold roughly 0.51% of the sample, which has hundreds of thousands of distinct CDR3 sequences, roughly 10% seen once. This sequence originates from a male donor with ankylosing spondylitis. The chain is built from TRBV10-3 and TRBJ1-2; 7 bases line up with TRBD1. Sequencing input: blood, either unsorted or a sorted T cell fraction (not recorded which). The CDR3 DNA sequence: TGTGCCATCAGTGAGGTTCCAGGGGGTTCGGGAGGCTACACCTTC. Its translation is CAISEVPGGSGGYTF.